This T cell receptor (beta chain) was retrieved from a study of blood T cell repertoires in COVID-19. Study context: Acute-phase and convalescent COVID-19 samples originated in the United States, Italy and Spain. In each case, the material was cDNA or gDNA derived from T cells, B-cell-depleted T cells, or PBMCs.

Enrollment of patients from Seattle took place during active infection, with longitudinal follow-up. Under the authors' procedure: Quantification of nucleated cells was approximated via reference gene primer amplification. Generated by immunoSEQ multiplex PCR, the TCRdb table keeps only in-frame clones and is missing some. The DNA gave D and trimming, while V, J and clone size come from that table. The sample has 350,000 to 500,000 clones, roughly 89% seen once. Material: peripheral blood. This receptor was taken from a man between 18 and 35 years old with COVID-19, enrolled during active disease.

CDR3 sequence (DNA): TGTGCCATCAGTGAGATCGGAGGCCTCCGAAAGAAACAGCAGTACTTC. This codes for CAISEIGGLRKKQQYF. The chain links TRBV10-3 to TRBJ2-7; D perhaps matches TRBD2 (5 bases). Germline-derived CDR1 and CDR2 are ENHRY and SYGVKD. The CDR3 is 16 amino acids. Trimming stripped 2 bases from V and 8 bases from J, with 22 bases between.